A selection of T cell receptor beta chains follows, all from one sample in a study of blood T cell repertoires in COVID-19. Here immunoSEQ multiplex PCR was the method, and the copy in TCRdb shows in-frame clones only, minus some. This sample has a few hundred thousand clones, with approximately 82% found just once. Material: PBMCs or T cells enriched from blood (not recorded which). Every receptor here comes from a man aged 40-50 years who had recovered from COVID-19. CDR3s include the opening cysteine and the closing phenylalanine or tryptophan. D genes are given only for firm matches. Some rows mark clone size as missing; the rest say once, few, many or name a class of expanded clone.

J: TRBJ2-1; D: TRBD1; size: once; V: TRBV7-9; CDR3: CASSSGQGGYNEQFF; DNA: TGTGCCAGCAGCTCCGGACAGGGGGGCTACAATGAGCAGTTCTTC
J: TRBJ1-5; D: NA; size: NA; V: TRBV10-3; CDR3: CAISETVIQPQHF; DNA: TGTGCCATCAGTGAGACAGTTATTCAGCCCCAGCATTTT
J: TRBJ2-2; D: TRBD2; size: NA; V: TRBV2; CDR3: CASSDLGTRNTGELFF; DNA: TGTGCCAGCAGTGATCTAGGGACTAGAAACACCGGGGAGCTGTTTTTT
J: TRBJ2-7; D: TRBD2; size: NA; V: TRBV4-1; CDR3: CASSQPPWAGGGTYEQYF; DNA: TGCGCCAGCAGCCAACCCCCCTGGGCGGGAGGTGGGACCTACGAGCAGTACTTC
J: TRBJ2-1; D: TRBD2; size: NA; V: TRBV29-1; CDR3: CSVRTSGAYNEQFF; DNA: TGCAGCGTCCGAACTAGCGGTGCCTACAATGAGCAGTTCTTC
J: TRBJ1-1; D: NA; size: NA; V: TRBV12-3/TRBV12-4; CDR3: CASSFGGTEAFF; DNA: TGTGCCAGCAGTTTCGGCGGCACTGAAGCTTTCTTT
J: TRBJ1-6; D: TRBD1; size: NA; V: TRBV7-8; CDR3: CASSYQGQGARSPLHF; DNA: TGTGCCAGCAGCTACCAAGGACAGGGGGCGCGATCACCCCTCCACTTT
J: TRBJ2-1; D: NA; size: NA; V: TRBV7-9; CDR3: CASSLASGGKGYEQFF; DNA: TGTGCCAGCAGCTTAGCAAGCGGCGGGAAGGGGTATGAGCAGTTCTTC
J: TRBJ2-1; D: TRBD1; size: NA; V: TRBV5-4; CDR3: CASSGTGSLAKQFF; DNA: TGTGCCAGCAGCGGGACAGGGTCATTGGCCAAGCAGTTCTTC
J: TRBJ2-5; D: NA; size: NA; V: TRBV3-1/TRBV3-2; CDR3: CASSQGALQETQYF; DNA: TGTGCCAGCAGCCAAGGGGCACTCCAAGAGACCCAGTACTTC
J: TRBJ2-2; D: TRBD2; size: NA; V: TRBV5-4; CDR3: CASSFDSGENGTGELFF; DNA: TGTGCCAGCAGCTTCGACAGCGGGGAGAATGGCACCGGGGAGCTGTTTTTT
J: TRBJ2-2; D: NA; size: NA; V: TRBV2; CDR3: CASTGQNTGELFF; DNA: TGTGCCAGCACGGGACAGAACACCGGGGAGCTGTTTTTT
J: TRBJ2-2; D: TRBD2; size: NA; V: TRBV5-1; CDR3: CASSLTGLAGLATGLELFF; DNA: TGCGCCAGCAGCTTGACAGGACTAGCGGGACTTGCCACCGGGTTGGAGCTGTTTTTT
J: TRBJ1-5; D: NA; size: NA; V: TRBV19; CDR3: CASRVRGGSNQPQHF; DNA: TGTGCCAGTAGAGTCCGGGGAGGCAGCAATCAGCCCCAGCATTTT
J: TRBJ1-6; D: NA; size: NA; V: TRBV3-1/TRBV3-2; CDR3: CASSQSGLNSPLHF; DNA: TGTGCCAGCAGCCAGTCCGGACTTAATTCACCCCTCCACTTT
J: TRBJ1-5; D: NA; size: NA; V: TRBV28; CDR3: CASSSPGESHQPQHF; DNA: TGTGCCAGCAGTTCCCCAGGGGAGAGCCATCAGCCCCAGCATTTT
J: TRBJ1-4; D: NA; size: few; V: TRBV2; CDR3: CASLGGSIFIGEKLFF; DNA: TGTGCCAGCCTAGGAGGTTCGATATTTATCGGTGAAAAACTGTTTTTT
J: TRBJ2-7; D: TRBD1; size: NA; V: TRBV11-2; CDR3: CASSLDQNRGEQYF; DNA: TGTGCCAGCAGCTTAGATCAGAACAGGGGAGAGCAGTACTTC
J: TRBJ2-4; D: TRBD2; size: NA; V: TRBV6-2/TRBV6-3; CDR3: CASSLGLALQYF; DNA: TGTGCCAGCAGTTTGGGACTAGCTCTTCAGTACTTC
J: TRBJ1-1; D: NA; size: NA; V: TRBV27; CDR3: CASSLSSGVGTEAFF; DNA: TGTGCCAGCAGTTTATCGTCAGGGGTGGGCACTGAAGCTTTCTTT
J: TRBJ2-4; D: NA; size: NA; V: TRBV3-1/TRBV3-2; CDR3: CASSVSGAKNIQYF; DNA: TGTGCCAGCAGTGTTAGCGGAGCCAAAAACATTCAGTACTTC
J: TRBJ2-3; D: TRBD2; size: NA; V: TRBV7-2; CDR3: CASSLVGGGSTDTQYF; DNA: TGTGCCAGCAGCTTAGTGGGGGGGGGAAGCACAGATACGCAGTATTTT
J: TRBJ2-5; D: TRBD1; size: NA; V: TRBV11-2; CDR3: CASSLGQGRGETQYF; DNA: TGTGCCAGCAGCCTGGGACAGGGGAGGGGAGAGACCCAGTACTTC
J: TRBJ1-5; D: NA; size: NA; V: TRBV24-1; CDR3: CATSDPGFPQHF; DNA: TGTGCCACCAGTGATCCGGGTTTTCCCCAGCATTTT
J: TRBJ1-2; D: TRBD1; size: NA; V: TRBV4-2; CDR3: CASSQEQGDYGYTF; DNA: TGTGCCAGCAGCCAAGAACAGGGGGACTATGGCTACACCTTC
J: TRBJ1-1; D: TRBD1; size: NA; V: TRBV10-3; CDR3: CAIRSTGGGMNTEAFF; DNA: TGTGCCATCAGGTCTACAGGGGGGGGGATGAACACTGAAGCTTTCTTT
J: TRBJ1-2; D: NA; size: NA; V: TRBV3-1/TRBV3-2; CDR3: CASSPRGTVATDGYTF; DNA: TGTGCCAGCAGCCCTCGCGGGACGGTGGCTACTGATGGCTACACCTTC
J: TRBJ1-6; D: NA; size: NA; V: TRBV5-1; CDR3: CASSFKGDNSPLHF; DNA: TGCGCCAGCAGCTTCAAGGGAGACAATTCACCCCTCCACTTT
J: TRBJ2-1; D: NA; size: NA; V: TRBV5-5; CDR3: CASSYRLGAEYNEQFF; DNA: TGTGCCAGCAGCTACAGGTTGGGCGCGGAATACAATGAGCAGTTCTTC
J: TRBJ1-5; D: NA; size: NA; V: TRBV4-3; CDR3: CASSHSGGNQPQHF; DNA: TGCGCCAGCAGCCACTCGGGGGGCAATCAGCCCCAGCATTTT
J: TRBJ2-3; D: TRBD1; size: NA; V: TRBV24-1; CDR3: CATSDPYGQGSDTQYF; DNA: TGTGCCACCAGTGACCCCTATGGACAGGGGTCAGATACGCAGTATTTT
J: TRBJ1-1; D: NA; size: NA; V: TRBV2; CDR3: CASKDSPKAFF; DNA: TGTGCCAGCAAGGACAGCCCCAAAGCTTTCTTT
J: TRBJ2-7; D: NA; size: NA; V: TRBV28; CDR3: CASSLATGHRGYEQYF; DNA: TGTGCCAGCAGTTTGGCTACAGGGCATCGGGGCTACGAGCAGTACTTC
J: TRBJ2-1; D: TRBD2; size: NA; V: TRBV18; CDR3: CASSETSGIYNEQFF; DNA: TGTGCCAGCTCAGAGACTAGCGGGATCTACAATGAGCAGTTCTTC
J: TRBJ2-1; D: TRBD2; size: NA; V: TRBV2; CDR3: CASTEGLAGRGEQFF; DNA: TGTGCCAGCACTGAGGGACTAGCGGGGCGGGGTGAGCAGTTCTTC
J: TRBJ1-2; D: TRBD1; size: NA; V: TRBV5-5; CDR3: CASSYGTGGGYGYTF; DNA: TGTGCCAGCAGCTACGGGACAGGGGGAGGGTATGGCTACACCTTC
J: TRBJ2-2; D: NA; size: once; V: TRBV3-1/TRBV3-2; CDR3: CASNLGRGSDGELFF; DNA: TGTGCCAGTAATTTGGGAAGGGGGTCGGACGGGGAGCTGTTTTTT
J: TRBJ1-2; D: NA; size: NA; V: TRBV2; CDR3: CASSFEQGNGYTF; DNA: TGTGCCAGCAGTTTCGAACAGGGTAATGGCTACACCTTC
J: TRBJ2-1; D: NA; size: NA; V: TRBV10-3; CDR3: CAINQGEARNEQFF; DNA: TGTGCCATCAATCAGGGGGAGGCACGCAATGAGCAGTTCTTC
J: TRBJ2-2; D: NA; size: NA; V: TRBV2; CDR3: CASMRENTGELFF; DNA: TGTGCCAGCATGAGGGAAAACACCGGGGAGCTGTTTTTT
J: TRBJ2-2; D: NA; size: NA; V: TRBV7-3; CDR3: CASSPNTGELFF; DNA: TGTGCCAGCAGCCCAAACACCGGGGAGCTGTTTTTT
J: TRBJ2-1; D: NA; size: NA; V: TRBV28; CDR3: CASYSGFSYNEQFF; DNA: TGTGCCAGCTACAGCGGGTTCTCGTACAATGAGCAGTTCTTC
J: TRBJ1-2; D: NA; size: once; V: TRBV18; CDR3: CASSPPTGWNYGYTF; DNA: TGTGCCAGCTCACCACCGACGGGTTGGAACTATGGCTACACCTTC
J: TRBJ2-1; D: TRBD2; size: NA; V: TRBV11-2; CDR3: CASSSGLAVKFF; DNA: TGTGCCAGCAGCTCCGGACTAGCGGTTAAGTTCTTC
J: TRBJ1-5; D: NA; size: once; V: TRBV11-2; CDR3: CASSLGRGMVQPQHF; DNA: TGTGCCAGCAGCTTGGGCCGGGGGATGGTTCAGCCCCAGCATTTT
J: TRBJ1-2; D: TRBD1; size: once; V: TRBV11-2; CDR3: CASSGRTGITNYGYTF; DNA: TGTGCCAGCAGCGGAAGGACAGGAATTACTAACTATGGCTACACCTTC
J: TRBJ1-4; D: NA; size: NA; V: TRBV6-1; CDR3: CASSEATANEKLFF; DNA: TGTGCCAGCAGTGAAGCGACAGCTAATGAAAAACTGTTTTTT
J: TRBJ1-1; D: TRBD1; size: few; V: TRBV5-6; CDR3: CASSYGTGMSAEAFF; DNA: TGTGCCAGCAGTTATGGGACAGGGATGAGCGCTGAAGCTTTCTTT
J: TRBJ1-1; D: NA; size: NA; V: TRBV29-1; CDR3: CSGLRGNTEAFF; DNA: TGCAGCGGCCTCAGGGGAAACACTGAAGCTTTCTTT
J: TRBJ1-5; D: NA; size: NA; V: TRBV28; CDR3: CASSLSVPYSNQPQHF; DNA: TGTGCCAGCAGTTTATCGGTCCCATATAGCAATCAGCCCCAGCATTTT
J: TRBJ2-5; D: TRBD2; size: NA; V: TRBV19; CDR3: CASRRGTNQETQYF; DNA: TGTGCCAGTCGACGAGGGACTAACCAAGAGACCCAGTACTTC
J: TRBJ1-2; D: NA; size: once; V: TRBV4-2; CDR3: CASSQDNRDYGYTF; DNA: TGTGCCAGCAGCCAAGATAACAGGGACTATGGCTACACCTTC
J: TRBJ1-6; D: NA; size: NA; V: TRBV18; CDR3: CASSPLTDSPLHF; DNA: TGTGCCAGCTCACCACTAACAGATTCACCCCTCCACTTT